This T cell receptor (beta chain) comes out of a study of blood T cells in healthy people across ages. Background on the study: Per two T cells, about one barcoded beta molecule was captured through template switching. General study results and limits: CMV status of donors was not determined, possibly confounding expanded clonotype changes.

The V segment lost 0 bases and the J segment 7 bases; nucleotides outside the gene matches: 4. CDR1 SGHRS and CDR2 YFSETQ come from the germline V gene. There are 15 residues in the CDR3. With a J-beta primer mix and a sample-barcoded 5' primer, a second PCR ran about 7 to 11 cycles. TCRdb itself ran the 5' RACE reads through MiXCR, one entry per CDR3 protein. This sample yields roughly 800,000 distinct CDR3 sequences, of which about 62% are seen a single time; roughly 20% belongs to the top ten. This clonotype occurred once. Its matching antigen is unknown. This TCR derives from a man aged 25 to 40 in good health. Material for sequencing was blood. This chain joins TRBV5-1 and TRBJ1-6; 7 bases map to TRBD1. The CDR3 loop reads CASSLEGAFNSPLHF. CDR3 nucleotide sequence: TGCGCCAGCAGCTTGGAGGGGGCCTTCAATTCACCCCTCCACTTT.